This T cell receptor beta chain originates from a study of T-cell memory formation after mild COVID-19. Germline V gene data show CDR1 as ENHRY and CDR2 as SYGVKD. Trimming removed 4 bases from V and 7 bases from J, with 11 bases in between. The CDR3 is 14 residues long. TCRdb processed the 5' RACE reads anew with MiXCR; each CDR3 protein has one entry. The sample has 250,000 to 400,000 distinct CDR3 sequences, approximately 14% seen once. This clonotype was counted between two and nine times. Specimen: PBMCs or a T cell subset sorted from them (not recorded which). The source of this sequence is a young man who had mild COVID-19 (a few samples of this study predate the infection). Cell type and time point are not known. The chain joins TRBV10-3 to TRBJ1-6, with D possibly TRBD1 on 6 matching bases. In nucleotides, the CDR3 is TGTGCCATCAGTGGCCAGGGGCCGAATTCACCCCTCCACTTT. Translated: CAISGQGPNSPLHF.